This entry concerns a single TCR beta chain. Its matching antigen is unknown. The sample originates from a study of T-cell reconstitution after alpha-beta-depleted transplantation in children. Overall study findings and caveats: About two months after transplant, alpha-beta T cells reportedly came from several hundred expanded graft clones. One year post-transplant, T-cell counts and diversity were largely derived from T cells produced anew.

Germline CDR1 is SGHRS and CDR2 is YFSETQ. The CDR3 runs to 16 residues. Trimming cost V 3 bases and J 2 bases, with 17 bases left between them. During its preparation, the TCRbeta library received unique molecular identifiers. TCRdb reprocessed the PCR reads via MiXCR and lists one record per CDR3 protein. Here the sample spans 750,000 to 950,000 distinct CDR3 sequences, roughly 15% being singletons. The clonotype comes from a male patient aged 10-17 years who had a stem cell transplant for acute lymphoblastic leukemia, so the T cells may come from the graft donor. The chain joins TRBV5-1 to TRBJ1-1, with D perhaps matching TRBD1 (5 bases). This specimen consisted of PBMCs, mostly from graft donor cells, obtained 360 days after TCRalphabeta/CD19-depleted stem cell transplant. CDR3 sequence: CASSWGYGRSNTEAFF. DNA of the CDR3: TGCGCCAGCAGCTGGGGGTATGGCAGATCAAACACTGAAGCTTTCTTT.